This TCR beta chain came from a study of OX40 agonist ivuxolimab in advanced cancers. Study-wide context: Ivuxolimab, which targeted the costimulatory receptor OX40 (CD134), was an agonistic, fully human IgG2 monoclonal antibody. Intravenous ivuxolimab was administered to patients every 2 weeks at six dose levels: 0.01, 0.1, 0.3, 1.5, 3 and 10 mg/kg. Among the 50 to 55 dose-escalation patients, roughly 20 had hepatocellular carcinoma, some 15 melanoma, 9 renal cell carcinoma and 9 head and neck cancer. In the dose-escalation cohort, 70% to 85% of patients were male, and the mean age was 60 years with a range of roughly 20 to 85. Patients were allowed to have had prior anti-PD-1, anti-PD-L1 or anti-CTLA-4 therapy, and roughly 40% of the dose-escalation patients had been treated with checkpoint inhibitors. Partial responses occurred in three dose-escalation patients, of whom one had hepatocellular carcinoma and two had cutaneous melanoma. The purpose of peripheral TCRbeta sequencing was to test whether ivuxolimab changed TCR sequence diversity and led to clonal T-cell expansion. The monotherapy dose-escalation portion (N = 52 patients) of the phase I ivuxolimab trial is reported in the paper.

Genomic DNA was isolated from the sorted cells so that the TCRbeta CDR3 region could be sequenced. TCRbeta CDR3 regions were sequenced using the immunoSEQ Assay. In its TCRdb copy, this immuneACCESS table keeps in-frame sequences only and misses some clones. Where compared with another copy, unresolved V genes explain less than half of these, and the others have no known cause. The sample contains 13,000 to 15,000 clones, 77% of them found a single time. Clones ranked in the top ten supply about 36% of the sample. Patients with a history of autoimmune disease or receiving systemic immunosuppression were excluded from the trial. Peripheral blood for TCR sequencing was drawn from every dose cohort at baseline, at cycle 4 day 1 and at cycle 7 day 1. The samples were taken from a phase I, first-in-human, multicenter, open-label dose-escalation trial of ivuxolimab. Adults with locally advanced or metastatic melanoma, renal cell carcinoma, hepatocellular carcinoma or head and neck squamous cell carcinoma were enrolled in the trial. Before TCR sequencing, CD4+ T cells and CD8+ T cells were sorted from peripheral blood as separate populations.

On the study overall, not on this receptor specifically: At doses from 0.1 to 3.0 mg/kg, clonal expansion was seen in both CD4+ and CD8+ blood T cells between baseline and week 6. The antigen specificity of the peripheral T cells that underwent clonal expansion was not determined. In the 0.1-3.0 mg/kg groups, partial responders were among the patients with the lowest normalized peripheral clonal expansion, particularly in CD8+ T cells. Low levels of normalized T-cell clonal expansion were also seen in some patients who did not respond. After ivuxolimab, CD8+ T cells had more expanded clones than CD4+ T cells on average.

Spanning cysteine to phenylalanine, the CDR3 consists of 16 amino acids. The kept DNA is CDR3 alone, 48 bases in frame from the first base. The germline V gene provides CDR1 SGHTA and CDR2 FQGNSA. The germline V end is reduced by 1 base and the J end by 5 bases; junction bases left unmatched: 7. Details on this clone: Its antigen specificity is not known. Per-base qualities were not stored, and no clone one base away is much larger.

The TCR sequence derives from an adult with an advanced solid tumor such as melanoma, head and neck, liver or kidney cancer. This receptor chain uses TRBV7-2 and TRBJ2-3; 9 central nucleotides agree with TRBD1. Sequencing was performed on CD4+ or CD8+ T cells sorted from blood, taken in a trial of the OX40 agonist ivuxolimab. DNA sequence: TGTGCCAGCAGCTTAGACGGGACAGGGTGGTTAGATACGCAGTATTTT. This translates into CASSLDGTGWLDTQYF. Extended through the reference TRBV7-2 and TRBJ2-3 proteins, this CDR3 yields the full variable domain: GAGVSQSPSNKVTEKGKDVELRCDPISGHTALYWYRQSLGQGLEFLIYFQGNSAPDKSGLPSDRFSAERTGGSVSTLTIQRTQQEDSAVYLCASSLDGTGWLDTQYFGPGTRLTVL.